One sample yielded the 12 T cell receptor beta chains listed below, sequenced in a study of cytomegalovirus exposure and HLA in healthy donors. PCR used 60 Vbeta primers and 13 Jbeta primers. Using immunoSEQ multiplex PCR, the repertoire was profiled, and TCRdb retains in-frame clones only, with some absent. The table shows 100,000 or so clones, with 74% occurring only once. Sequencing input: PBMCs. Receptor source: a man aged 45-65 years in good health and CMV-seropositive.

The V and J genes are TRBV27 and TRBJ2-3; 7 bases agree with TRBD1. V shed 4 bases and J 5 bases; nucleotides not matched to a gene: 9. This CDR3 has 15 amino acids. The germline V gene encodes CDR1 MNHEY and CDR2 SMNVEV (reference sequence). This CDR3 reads CASSSPGQMLDTQYF. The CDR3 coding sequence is TGTGCCAGCAGTTCCCCGGGACAGATGCTAGATACGCAGTATTTT.

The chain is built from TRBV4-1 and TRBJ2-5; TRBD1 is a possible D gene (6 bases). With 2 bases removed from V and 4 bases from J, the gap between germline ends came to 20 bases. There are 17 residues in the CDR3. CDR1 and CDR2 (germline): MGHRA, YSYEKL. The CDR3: CASSQREQGFGGETQYF. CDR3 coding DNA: TGCGCCAGCAGCCAACGCGAACAGGGTTTTGGTGGAGAGACCCAGTACTTC.

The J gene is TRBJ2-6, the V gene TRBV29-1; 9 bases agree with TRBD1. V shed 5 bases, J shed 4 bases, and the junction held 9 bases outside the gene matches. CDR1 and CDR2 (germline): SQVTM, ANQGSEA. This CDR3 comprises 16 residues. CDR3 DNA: TGCAGCGTTAGAGGACAGGGGAGTGCCGGGGCCAACGTCCTGACTTTC. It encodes CSVRGQGSAGANVLTF.

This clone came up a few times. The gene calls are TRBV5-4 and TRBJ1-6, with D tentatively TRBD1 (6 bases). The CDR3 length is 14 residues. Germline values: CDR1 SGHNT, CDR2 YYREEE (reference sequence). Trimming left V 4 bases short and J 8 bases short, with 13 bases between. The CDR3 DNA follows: TGTGCCAGCAGCACCGACAGGAGGTATTCACCCCTCCACTTT. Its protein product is CASSTDRRYSPLHF.

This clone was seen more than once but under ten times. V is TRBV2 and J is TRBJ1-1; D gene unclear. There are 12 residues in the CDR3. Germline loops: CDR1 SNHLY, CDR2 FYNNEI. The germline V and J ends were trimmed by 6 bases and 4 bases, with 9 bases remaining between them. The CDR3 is CASSRTLTEAFF. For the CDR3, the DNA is TGTGCCAGCAGCCGGACTCTCACTGAAGCTTTCTTT.

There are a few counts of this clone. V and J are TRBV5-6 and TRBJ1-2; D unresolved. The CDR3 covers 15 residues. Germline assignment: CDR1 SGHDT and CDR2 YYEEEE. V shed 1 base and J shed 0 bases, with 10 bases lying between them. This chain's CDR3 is CASSLIDGTNYGYTF. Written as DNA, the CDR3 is TGTGCCAGCAGCTTGATCGACGGGACTAACTATGGCTACACCTTC. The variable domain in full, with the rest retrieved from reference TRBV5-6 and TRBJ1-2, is DAGVTQSPTHLIKTRGQQVTLRCSPKSGHDTVSWYQQALGQGPQFIFQYYEEEERQRGNFPDRFSGHQFPNYSSELNVNALLLGDSALYLCASSLIDGTNYGYTFGSGTRLTVV.

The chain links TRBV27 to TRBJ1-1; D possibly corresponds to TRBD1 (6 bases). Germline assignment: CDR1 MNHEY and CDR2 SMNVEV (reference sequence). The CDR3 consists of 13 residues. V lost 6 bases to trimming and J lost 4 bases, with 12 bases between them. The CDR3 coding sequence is TGTGCCAGCAGACCCACAGGGTTCACTGAAGCTTTCTTT. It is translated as CASRPTGFTEAFF.

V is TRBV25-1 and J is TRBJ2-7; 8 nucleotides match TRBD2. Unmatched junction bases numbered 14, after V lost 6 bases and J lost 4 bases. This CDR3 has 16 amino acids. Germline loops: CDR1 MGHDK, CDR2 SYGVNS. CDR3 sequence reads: CASSLLGREAVYEQYF. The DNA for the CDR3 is TGTGCCAGCAGCCTCCTGGGGCGGGAGGCCGTATACGAGCAGTACTTC.

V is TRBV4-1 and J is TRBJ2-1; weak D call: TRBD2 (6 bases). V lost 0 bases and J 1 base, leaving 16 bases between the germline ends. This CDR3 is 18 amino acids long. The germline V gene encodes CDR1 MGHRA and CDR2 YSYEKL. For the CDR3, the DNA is TGCGCCAGCAGCCAAGAAGGGACTGGAAGGCTTTCCTACAATGAGCAGTTCTTC. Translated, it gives CASSQEGTGRLSYNEQFF.

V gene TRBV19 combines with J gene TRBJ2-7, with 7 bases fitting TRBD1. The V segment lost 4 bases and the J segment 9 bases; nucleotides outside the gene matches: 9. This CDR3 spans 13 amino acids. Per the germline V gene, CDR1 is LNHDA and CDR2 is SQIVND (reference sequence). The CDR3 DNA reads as TGTGCCAGTAGTACGGGACAGCAGCCGGGGCAGTACTTC. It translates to CASSTGQQPGQYF.

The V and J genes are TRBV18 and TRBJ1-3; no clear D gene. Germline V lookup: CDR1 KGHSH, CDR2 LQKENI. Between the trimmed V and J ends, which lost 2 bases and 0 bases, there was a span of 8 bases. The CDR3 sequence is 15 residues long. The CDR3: CASSPTAGSGNTIYF. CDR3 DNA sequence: TGTGCCAGCTCACCAACGGCAGGCTCTGGAAACACCATATATTTT.

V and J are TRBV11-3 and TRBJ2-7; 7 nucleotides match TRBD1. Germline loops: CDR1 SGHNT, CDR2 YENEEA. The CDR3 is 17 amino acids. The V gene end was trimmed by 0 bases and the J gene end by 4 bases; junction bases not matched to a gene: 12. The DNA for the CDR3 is TGTGCCAGCAGCTTAGAGGCAAGTAGGGGGCGCAGATACGAGCAGTACTTC. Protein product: CASSLEASRGRRYEQYF.